One and the same sample provided the 29 T cell receptor beta chains below, sequenced in a study of blood T cell repertoires in COVID-19. The method was immunoSEQ multiplex PCR; TCRdb's version includes in-frame clones alone and lacks a portion of them. This sample carries some 120,000 clones, more than 75% of them seen once, and the ten largest clones take about 1.6%. Input material: peripheral blood. These receptors all stem from a human donor in a cohort sampled during active COVID-19.

The rearrangement links TRBV28 to TRBJ2-3; D not certain. Germline CDR1 MDHEN, CDR2 SYDVKM. Trimming cost V 4 bases and J 1 base, with 12 bases left between them. The CDR3 extends over 15 amino acids. The CDR3 reads CASSWSKLGTDTQYF. In DNA form, the CDR3 reads TGTGCCAGCAGTTGGAGCAAGCTCGGCACAGATACGCAGTATTTT.

V and J are TRBV5-6 and TRBJ1-1; tentatively, D is TRBD1 (5 bases). The V end was cut by 4 bases, the J end by 5 bases, with 18 bases between. This CDR3 spans 15 amino acids. CDR1 is SGHDT, CDR2 YYEEEE, per germline. The CDR3 nucleotides are TGTGCCAGCAGCCCCCTCGCAGGGTCAGGTACTGAAGCTTTCTTT. Translation gives CASSPLAGSGTEAFF.

The chain recombines TRBV28 with TRBJ1-5; D may be TRBD1 (6 bases). V lost 2 bases, J lost 3 bases, and 14 bases lay in between. CDR1 MDHEN and CDR2 SYDVKM come from the germline V gene. The CDR3 consists of 16 residues. CDR3 region: CASSLSLYRDNQPQHF. CDR3 DNA: TGTGCCAGCAGTTTAAGTTTGTACAGGGACAATCAGCCCCAGCATTTT.

This chain connects TRBV11-2 to TRBJ1-1; D is perhaps TRBD1 (5 bases). Trimming left V 1 base short and J 6 bases short, with 18 bases between. This CDR3 is built from 16 residues. Germline V gene lookup returns CDR1 SGHAT and CDR2 FQNNGV. CDR3 sequence (DNA): TGTGCCAGCAGCTTAGTTTTTGCAGGGCGTAACGCTGAAGCTTTCTTT. It codes for CASSLVFAGRNAEAFF.

The rearrangement joins TRBV6-5 to TRBJ2-5; tentative D call: TRBD1 (6 bases). V lost 6 bases, J lost 5 bases, and 16 bases lay in between. Germline assignment: CDR1 MNHEY and CDR2 SVGAGI. The CDR3 totals 14 residues. DNA of the CDR3: TGTGCCAGCAGATCACCAGGGGTTCGGGAGACCCAGTACTTC. This sequence encodes CASRSPGVRETQYF.

This clone occurred once. DNA of the CDR3: TGTGCCAGCAGCTCGCCCGGGACAGGTGATGTCAATAGCAATCAGCCCCAGCATTTT. This codes for CASSSPGTGDVNSNQPQHF. V usage is TRBV5-4 and J usage is TRBJ1-5; 8 bases align to TRBD1. This CDR3 has 19 amino acids. Trimming removed 3 bases from V and 0 bases from J; junction bases left unmatched: 14. CDR1 is SGHNT and CDR2 is YYREEE in the germline V gene (reference sequence). Full variable domain (outside the CDR3, taken from reference TRBV5-4 and TRBJ1-5): ETGVTQSPTHLIKTRGQQVTLRCSSQSGHNTVSWYQQALGQGPQFIFQYYREEENGRGNFPPRFSGLQFPNYSSELNVNALELDDSALYLCASSSPGTGDVNSNQPQHFGDGTRLSIL.

Regarding this clone: The junction departs from the called germline gene at one end, perhaps through a read error. Other DNA sequences in this specimen translate into the identical CDR3. The V call is TRBV7-7, the J call TRBJ2-1; TRBD2 matches at 8 bases. CDR1 and CDR2 from the germline V gene are SSHAT and FNYEAQ (reference sequence). CDR3 size: 16 residues. CDR3 DNA sequence: TGTGCTAGCAGCTCAACCGGGACTAGTTCCTACAATGAGCAGTTCTTC. It specifies CASSSTGTSSYNEQFF. Using reference TRBV7-7 and TRBJ2-1 for the parts outside the CDR3, the full variable domain is GAGVSQSPRYKVTKRGQDVTLRCDPISSHATLYWYQQALGQGPEFLTYFNYEAQPDKSGLPSDRFSAERPEGSISTLTIQRTEQRDSAMYRCASSSTGTSSYNEQFFGPGTRLTVL.

This clone was picked up one time. This chain links TRBV6-5 with TRBJ2-7, with TRBD1 identical over 8 bases. The germline gives CDR1 MNHEY, CDR2 SVGAGI. The V and J ends lost 2 bases and 6 bases, in that order; junction bases with no gene match: 9. There are 15 residues in the CDR3. The CDR3 nucleotides are TGTGCCAGCAGTTACGGCGGCACAGGGGGAGGCGAGCAGTACTTC. It is translated as CASSYGGTGGGEQYF.

The chain is built from TRBV18 and TRBJ1-2; 7 nucleotides line up with TRBD1. After removal of 3 bases from V and 4 bases from J, the junction contained 8 bases not matched to a gene. This CDR3 contains 15 residues. Germline V gene sequence: CDR1 KGHSH, CDR2 LQKENI. In DNA form, the CDR3 reads TGTGCCAGCTCACCGCAGACAGGGAAGGCCTATGGCTACACCTTC. As protein: CASSPQTGKAYGYTF.

The genes are TRBV2 and TRBJ2-1, with 8 bases fitting TRBD2. The germline V gene encodes CDR1 SNHLY and CDR2 FYNNEI. The CDR3 has 16 residues. V lost 8 bases and J lost 9; bases outside the gene matches: 18. CDR3: CASRPSWGTREGEQFF. Here the CDR3 DNA reads TGTGCCAGCCGACCGTCCTGGGGGACTAGGGAAGGTGAGCAGTTCTTC.

The chain has TRBV2 and TRBJ1-5; maybe TRBD1 (6 bases). Germline V lookup: CDR1 SNHLY, CDR2 FYNNEI. The CDR3 consists of 15 residues. Trimming took off 7 bases at V and 5 bases at J, with 18 bases between the two ends. This CDR3 reads CASTLLGAGHQPQHF. CDR3 sequence (DNA): TGTGCCAGCACCTTACTGGGGGCAGGCCATCAGCCCCAGCATTTT.

The genes are TRBV5-4 and TRBJ1-5; 7 nucleotides align to TRBD1. Looked up from germline, CDR1 is SGHNT and CDR2 is YYREEE (reference sequence). This CDR3 is 15 amino acids long. Trimming at V came to 4 bases and at J to 5 bases, leaving 9 bases not matched to a gene. The CDR3 DNA reads as TGTGCCAGCAGCACATCCCCCGACAGGGATCAGCCCCAGCATTTT. This encodes CASSTSPDRDQPQHF. Variable domain in full (rest from reference TRBV5-4 and TRBJ1-5): ETGVTQSPTHLIKTRGQQVTLRCSSQSGHNTVSWYQQALGQGPQFIFQYYREEENGRGNFPPRFSGLQFPNYSSELNVNALELDDSALYLCASSTSPDRDQPQHFGDGTRLSIL.

The V call is TRBV27, the J call TRBJ1-5, with TRBD1 as a possible D gene (5 bases). V was trimmed by 7 bases and J by 4 bases, leaving 8 bases between them. The CDR3 loop spans 12 amino acids. From germline, CDR1 is MNHEY and CDR2 SMNVEV (reference sequence). The chain's CDR3 is CASITGNQPQHF. In DNA, the CDR3 is TGTGCCAGCATAACAGGTAATCAGCCCCAGCATTTT.

The chain combines TRBV7-9 with TRBJ2-5; 13 positions agree with TRBD2. V gave up 5 bases and J gave up 4 bases; unmatched junction bases: 7. CDR3 length: 16 residues. Germline lookup yields CDR1 SEHNR and CDR2 FQNEAQ (reference sequence). CDR3 amino acids: CASSKGLAGAGETQYF. The CDR3 nucleotides read TGTGCCAGCAGCAAAGGACTAGCGGGAGCGGGAGAGACCCAGTACTTC. Full variable domain (outside the CDR3, taken from reference TRBV7-9 and TRBJ2-5): DTGVSQNPRHKITKRGQNVTFRCDPISEHNRLYWYRQTLGQGPEFLTYFQNEAQLEKSRLLSDRFSAERPKGSFSTLEIQRTEQGDSAMYLCASSKGLAGAGETQYFGPGTRLLVL.

This clone was seen only once. The chain links TRBV4-1 to TRBJ2-3, with TRBD2 matching 8 bases. V gave up 0 bases and J gave up 1 base; unmatched junction bases: 3. This CDR3 contains 16 residues. Germline V gene sequence: CDR1 MGHRA, CDR2 YSYEKL. The CDR3 nucleotides read TGCGCCAGCAGCCAAGAACCCGGGGGGGGCACAGATACGCAGTATTTT. Its protein product is CASSQEPGGGTDTQYF.

The chain links TRBV28 to TRBJ2-7; TRBD2 matches at 8 bases. Germline CDR1 is MDHEN and CDR2 is SYDVKM. The CDR3 is 15 residues long. V was clipped by 6 bases and J by 2 bases; unmatched bases: 9. The CDR3 loop is CASSPGGLATYEQYF. The CDR3 DNA reads as TGTGCCAGCAGCCCCGGCGGACTAGCTACCTACGAGCAGTACTTC.

The chain uses TRBV24-1 and TRBJ2-1, with D possibly matching TRBD1 (6 bases). Trimming left V 4 bases short and J 11 bases short, with 14 bases between. Germline lookup yields CDR1 KGHDR and CDR2 SFDVKD. The CDR3 consists of 13 residues. Written as DNA, the CDR3 is TGTGCCACCAGTGAAACAGGGTGGGCACAGCAGTTCTTC. Its translation: CATSETGWAQQFF.

About this clone itself: Distinct nucleotide sequences in the sample also encode this CDR3. This sequence joins TRBV28 and TRBJ1-2; D gene uncertain. The CDR3 length is 12 residues. Germline V CDR1 and CDR2: MDHEN, SYDVKM. Between the trimmed V and J ends, which lost 3 bases and 4 bases, there was a span of 6 bases. This CDR3 is CASSLSGYGYTF. The CDR3 coding sequence is TGTGCCAGCAGTTTGAGTGGCTATGGCTACACCTTC.

There are a few counts of this clone. The chain links TRBV29-1 to TRBJ2-7; D is unclear. The germline V gene has CDR1 SQVTM and CDR2 ANQGSEA. The ends were cut back, 5 bases at V and 0 bases at J, with 14 bases in the middle. CDR3 length: 14 amino acids. CDR3 in DNA: TGCAGCGTTATGACCCTGTGGAGCTCCTACGAGCAGTACTTC. Translating it yields CSVMTLWSSYEQYF.

The genes are TRBV11-2 and TRBJ2-5; D possibly corresponds to TRBD2 (5 bases). Germline V gives CDR1 SGHAT, CDR2 FQNNGV. The CDR3 loop spans 14 amino acids. Trimming shortened V by 5 bases and J by 4 bases, and 14 bases separated the two germline ends. CDR3 sequence (DNA): TGTGCCAGCAGCACCCCCGGACTGCGAGAGACCCAGTACTTC. Its translation is CASSTPGLRETQYF.

The chain recombines TRBV6-4 with TRBJ2-1, with 11 positions matching TRBD2. The CDR3 sequence is 15 residues long. Trimming took 2 bases from V and 6 from J; bases not matched to a gene: 3. CDR1 and CDR2 (germline): MRHNA, SNTAGT. The CDR3: CASSDGSGGVNEQFF. The CDR3 DNA reads as TGTGCCAGCAGTGACGGTAGCGGGGGGGTCAATGAGCAGTTCTTC.

The chain employs TRBV27 and TRBJ2-1; D uncertain. Trimming shortened V by 2 bases and J by 9 bases, and 14 bases separated the two germline ends. This CDR3 region has 14 residues. Looked up from germline, CDR1 is MNHEY and CDR2 is SMNVEV (reference sequence). The CDR3 sequence: CASSLNPLRGEQFF. The CDR3 coding sequence is TGTGCCAGCAGTTTAAACCCCCTGCGCGGTGAGCAGTTCTTC.

This chain connects TRBV18 to TRBJ1-1, with TRBD1 matching 7 bases. The V gene's germline CDR1 is KGHSH and CDR2 LQKENI. Trimming took 6 bases from V and 4 from J; bases not matched to a gene: 11. This CDR3 has 15 residues. Written as DNA, the CDR3 is TGTGCCAGCTCCCCAGCGGCAGGGGGAGTCACTGAAGCTTTCTTT. This gives the protein CASSPAAGGVTEAFF.

This chain uses TRBV14 with TRBJ2-5; D is possibly TRBD2 (5 bases). Trimming removed 2 bases from V and 5 bases from J, with 18 bases in between. The CDR3 sequence is 16 residues long. From germline, CDR1 is SGHDN and CDR2 FVKESK. DNA of the CDR3: TGTGCCAGCAGCCAAAGAAACGCGGGCCCGAGGGAGACCCAGTACTTC. Its protein product is CASSQRNAGPRETQYF. Combining the CDR3 with reference TRBV14 and TRBJ2-5 gives the whole variable domain EAGVTQFPSHSVIEKGQTVTLRCDPISGHDNLYWYRRVMGKEIKFLLHFVKESKQDESGMPNNRFLAERTGGTYSTLKVQPAELEDSGVYFCASSQRNAGPRETQYFGPGTRLLVL.

This chain's CDR3 is CASSSGQPPYEQYF. The DNA for the CDR3 is TGTGCCAGCAGTTCCGGACAGCCTCCTTACGAGCAGTACTTC. The V and J genes are TRBV28 and TRBJ2-7; maybe TRBD1 (6 bases). This CDR3 has 14 residues. CDR1 MDHEN and CDR2 SYDVKM come from the germline V gene. V was clipped by 4 bases and J by 4 bases, with 14 bases between them.

The chain employs TRBV5-5 and TRBJ2-7; 8 bases map to TRBD2. This CDR3 contains 17 residues. The junction had 8 bases not matched to a gene; V was cut back by 0 bases and J by 0 bases. The germline CDR1 and CDR2 sequences are SGHKS and YYEKEE (reference sequence). In nucleotides, the CDR3 is TGTGCCAGCAGCTTGGCCCATAGCGGGGCCAGCTCCTACGAGCAGTACTTC. The encoded protein is CASSLAHSGASSYEQYF.

The chain recombines TRBV4-2 with TRBJ2-3; TRBD2 aligns across 7 bases. CDR3 size: 15 residues. In germline, CDR1 is LGHNA, CDR2 YNFKEQ. V lost 1 base, J lost 2 bases, and 3 bases stayed unmatched. CDR3 protein: CASSQVGGSTDTQYF. The CDR3 DNA follows: TGTGCCAGCAGCCAAGTGGGGGGGTCCACAGATACGCAGTATTTT.

The rearrangement uses TRBV5-4 and TRBJ1-6; tentative D call: TRBD1 (5 bases). The CDR3 is 15 amino acids. Looked up from germline, CDR1 is SGHNT and CDR2 is YYREEE (reference sequence). Trimming removed 5 bases at V and 2 bases at J, with 11 bases between. The CDR3 DNA sequence: TGTGCCAGCAGACAGCAGGGCCCCTATAATTCACCCCTCCACTTT. As protein: CASRQQGPYNSPLHF. The full variable domain, completed using reference TRBV5-4 and TRBJ1-6, is ETGVTQSPTHLIKTRGQQVTLRCSSQSGHNTVSWYQQALGQGPQFIFQYYREEENGRGNFPPRFSGLQFPNYSSELNVNALELDDSALYLCASRQQGPYNSPLHFGNGTRLTVT.

The chain employs TRBV11-2 and TRBJ2-2; no reliable D call. V was pared by 0 bases and J by 7 bases, with 12 bases between. The germline V gene encodes CDR1 SGHAT and CDR2 FQNNGV. The CDR3 runs to 15 residues. The CDR3 sequence is CASSLERGTSGELFF. Here the CDR3 DNA reads TGTGCCAGCAGCTTAGAACGTGGTACCAGCGGGGAGCTGTTTTTT. Full variable domain (rest looked up from reference TRBV11-2 and TRBJ2-2): EAGVAQSPRYKIIEKRQSVAFWCNPISGHATLYWYQQILGQGPKLLIQFQNNGVVDDSQLPKDRFSAERLKGVDSTLKIQPAKLEDSAVYLCASSLERGTSGELFFGEGSRLTVL.